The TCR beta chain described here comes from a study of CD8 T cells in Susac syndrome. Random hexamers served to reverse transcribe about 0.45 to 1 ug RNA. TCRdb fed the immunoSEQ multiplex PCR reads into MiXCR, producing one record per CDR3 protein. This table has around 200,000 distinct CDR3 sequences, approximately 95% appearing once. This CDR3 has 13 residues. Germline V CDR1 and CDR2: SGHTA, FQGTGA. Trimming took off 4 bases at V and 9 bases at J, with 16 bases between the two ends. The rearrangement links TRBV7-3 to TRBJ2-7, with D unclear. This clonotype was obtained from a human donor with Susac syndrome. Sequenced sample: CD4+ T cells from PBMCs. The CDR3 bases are TGTGCCAGCAGCTACGAGGATTCGACCTTGCAGTACTTC. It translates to CASSYEDSTLQYF.